The clone carrying this TCR beta chain was seen more than once but under ten times. This sample is drawn from a study of beta chain features in type 1 diabetes. Cell sorting via CD45RO/CCR7/CD25/CD127/CD95/CD27 was performed to obtain CD4+ naive, central memory, regulatory and stem cell-like memory cells. Since all of the isolated RNA was reverse transcribed, expressed TCRB transcripts were what got sequenced. The assay was immunoSEQ multiplex PCR, and TCRdb's table has in-frame clones only and misses some. The table lists about 350,000 clones, around 20% of them singletons. The V and J ends lost 3 bases and 2 bases respectively, with 9 bases between them. CDR1 and CDR2 from the germline V gene are SGHDT and YYEEEE. The CDR3 is made up of 15 amino acids.

The sequence came from a woman under 30 in good health. The chain couples TRBV5-6 to TRBJ2-6, with D perhaps TRBD2 (6 bases). Input material: naive CD4+ T cells from blood. The CDR3 loop is CASSWGGPGANVLTF. The CDR3 bases are TGTGCCAGCAGCTGGGGAGGTCCTGGGGCCAACGTCCTGACTTTC.